Listed here is a single T cell receptor beta chain. Its antigen is undetermined. This sample stems from a study of STAT5B mutations in CD4+ large granular lymphocyte leukemia. Across the whole study: The CDR3 'QG' motif was associated with a particular HLA allele among healthy donors. General study findings and limits: Without putative leukemic clones, patient CD4-sorted repertoires remained more clonal than healthy CD4+ repertoires. TRBV06-family usage was enriched in top patient clones (8/27) versus controls (2/35).

The CDR3 sequence is 15 residues long. J lost 4 bases, V lost 2 bases, and 7 bases had no gene match. CDR1 is MDHEN and CDR2 is SYDVKM in the germline V gene. Produced via immunoSEQ multiplex PCR; TCRdb's table is partial and in-frame only. Of about 22,000 clones listed, around 81% are singletons. This sequence was found in a human donor in good health. The chain carries TRBV28 and TRBJ2-7, with 8 bases fitting TRBD1. Specimen: CD4+ T cells from blood buffy coats. The CDR3 bases are TGTGCCAGCAGTTTACAGGGGGCGAGGCGGTACGAGCAGTACTTC. It is translated as CASSLQGARRYEQYF.